These T cell receptor beta chains were read from a single sample in a study of blood T cells in healthy people across ages. TCRdb called the 5' RACE reads again in MiXCR, with one record for every CDR3 protein. The sample consists of 700,000 to 950,000 distinct CDR3 sequences, more than 40% of them appearing once. Material for sequencing was blood. The receptors come from a woman aged 55-70 years in good health. Each CDR3 is given with its conserved first and last residue. The order of the fields is J gene, clone size, V gene, D gene, CDR3 protein, CDR3 DNA. The D gene is left open where the match is weak. Clone sizes are given selectively: once, few, many, or a class where the clone is expanded.

TRBJ2-3 NA TRBV28 NA CASSKAGLSTDTQYF TGTGCCAGCAGTAAAGCGGGCCTCAGCACAGATACGCAGTATTTT
TRBJ2-1 few TRBV25-1 TRBD2 CASSEFAGGLGNEQFF TGTGCCAGCAGTGAATTTGCGGGGGGGCTGGGAAATGAGCAGTTCTTC
TRBJ1-2 NA TRBV20-1 NA CSPESVPSDYGYTF TGCAGTCCCGAATCCGTCCCCTCGGACTATGGCTACACCTTC
TRBJ2-3 few TRBV20-1 TRBD1 CSARSLQGADTQYF TGCAGTGCTAGATCTTTACAGGGGGCAGATACGCAGTATTTT
TRBJ2-3 few TRBV9 NA CASSTDTDTQYF TGTGCCAGCAGCACCGACACAGATACGCAGTATTTT
TRBJ1-5 NA TRBV20-1 NA CSAIKVGNQPQHF TGCAGTGCTATTAAAGTTGGCAATCAGCCCCAGCATTTT
TRBJ2-1 once TRBV7-2 NA CASSFSRGDGFNNEQFF TGTGCCAGCAGCTTCTCTCGGGGAGATGGATTTAACAATGAGCAGTTCTTC
TRBJ1-2 few TRBV5-1 NA CASSPDGDYGYTF TGCGCCAGCAGCCCCGACGGAGACTATGGCTACACCTTC
TRBJ2-1 NA TRBV9 TRBD2 CASSVALAGAYNEQFF TGTGCCAGCAGCGTAGCCCTAGCGGGCGCCTACAATGAGCAGTTCTTC
TRBJ1-1 NA TRBV6-1 NA CASLWEGVNTEAFF TGTGCCAGCCTATGGGAAGGGGTAAACACTGAAGCTTTCTTT
TRBJ2-1 few TRBV27 NA CASSSSRRWYNEQFF TGTGCCAGCAGTTCGAGTCGGCGCTGGTACAATGAGCAGTTCTTC
TRBJ2-5 few TRBV6-2/TRBV6-3 TRBD2 CASSSGLAGGRGETQYF TGTGCCAGCAGTAGTGGACTAGCGGGAGGGAGAGGGGAGACCCAGTACTTC
TRBJ2-3 few TRBV14 NA CASSQGSYRADTQYF TGTGCCAGCAGCCAAGGATCCTATCGGGCAGATACGCAGTATTTT
TRBJ1-2 NA TRBV7-3 NA CASSLGPGPNYGYTF TGTGCCAGCAGCTTGGGTCCGGGCCCTAACTATGGCTACACCTTC
TRBJ1-1 NA TRBV6-4 NA CASSDPPAGGDTEAFF TGTGCCAGCAGTGACCCTCCCGCGGGGGGTGACACTGAAGCTTTCTTT
TRBJ1-1 few TRBV12-3/TRBV12-4 NA CASSLALGGTEAFF TGTGCCAGCAGTTTAGCGCTTGGTGGGACTGAAGCTTTCTTT
TRBJ2-7 few TRBV7-9 NA CASRLSVDEQYF TGTGCCAGCAGACTTAGTGTCGACGAGCAGTACTTC
TRBJ2-1 NA TRBV20-1 TRBD2 CSARLAGGRSSNEQFF TGCAGTGCTAGACTAGCGGGGGGACGGTCCTCCAATGAGCAGTTCTTC
TRBJ1-5 NA TRBV20-1 NA CSARVRGPQPQHF TGCAGTGCTAGAGTTCGAGGGCCACAGCCCCAGCATTTT
TRBJ2-3 few TRBV12-5 TRBD2 CASGPGLAGGLADTQYF TGTGCTAGTGGCCCGGGACTAGCGGGAGGTTTAGCAGATACGCAGTATTTT
TRBJ2-4 NA TRBV6-1 TRBD1 CASSEGGDRENIQYF TGTGCCAGCAGTGAGGGGGGGGACAGGGAAAACATTCAGTACTTC
TRBJ2-7 many TRBV4-1 NA CASSQDGSVSSYEQYF TGCGCCAGCAGCCAAGATGGCTCAGTTAGCTCCTACGAGCAGTACTTC
TRBJ2-5 NA TRBV6-5 TRBD1 CASRKRGLENNEQYF TGTGCCAGCAGAAAGAGGGGGCTCGAGAACAATGAGCAGTACTTC
TRBJ2-3 NA TRBV11-2 NA CASSSSDWADTQYF TGTGCCAGCAGCAGTTCGGACTGGGCAGATACGCAGTATTTT
TRBJ2-3 NA TRBV20-1 NA CSARVAGTTDTQYF TGCAGTGCTAGAGTGGCGGGTACCACAGATACGCAGTATTTT